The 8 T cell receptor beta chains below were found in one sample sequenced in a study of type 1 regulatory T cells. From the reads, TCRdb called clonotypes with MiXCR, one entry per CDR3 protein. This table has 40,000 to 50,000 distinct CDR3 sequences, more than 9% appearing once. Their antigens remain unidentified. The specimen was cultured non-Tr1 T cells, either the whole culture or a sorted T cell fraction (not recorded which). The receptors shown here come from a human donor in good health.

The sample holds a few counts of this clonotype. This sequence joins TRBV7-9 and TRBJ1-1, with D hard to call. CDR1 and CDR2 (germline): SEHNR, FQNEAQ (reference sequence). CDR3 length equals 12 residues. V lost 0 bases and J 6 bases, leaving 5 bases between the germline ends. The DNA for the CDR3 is TGTGCCAGCAGCTTAGCGCTAGCTGAAGCTTTCTTT. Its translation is CASSLALAEAFF.

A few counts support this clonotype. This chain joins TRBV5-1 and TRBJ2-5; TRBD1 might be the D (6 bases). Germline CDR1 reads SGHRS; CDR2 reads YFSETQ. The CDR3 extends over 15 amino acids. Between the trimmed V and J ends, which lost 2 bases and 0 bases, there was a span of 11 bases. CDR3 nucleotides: TGCGCCAGCAGCTTCCAGACAGGCCACCAAGAGACCCAGTACTTC. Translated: CASSFQTGHQETQYF.

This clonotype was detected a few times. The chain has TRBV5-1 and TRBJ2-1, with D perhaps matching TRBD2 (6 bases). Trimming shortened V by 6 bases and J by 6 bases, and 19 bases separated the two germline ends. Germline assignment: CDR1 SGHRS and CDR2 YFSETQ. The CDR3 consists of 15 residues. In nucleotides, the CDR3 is TGCGCCAGCAAGCCCGCGGGGTTGGGGCTCAATGAGCAGTTCTTC. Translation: CASKPAGLGLNEQFF.

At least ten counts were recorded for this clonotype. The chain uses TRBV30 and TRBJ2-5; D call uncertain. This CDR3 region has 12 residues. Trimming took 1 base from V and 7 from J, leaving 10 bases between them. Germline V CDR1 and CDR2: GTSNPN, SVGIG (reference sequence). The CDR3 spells CAWSEYFGTQYF. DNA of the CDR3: TGTGCCTGGAGTGAATATTTTGGGACCCAGTACTTC. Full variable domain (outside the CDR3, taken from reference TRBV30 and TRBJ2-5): SQTIHQWPATLVQPVGSPLSLECTVEGTSNPNLYWYRQAAGRGLQLLFYSVGIGQISSEVPQNLSASRPQDRQFILSSKKLLLSDSGFYLCAWSEYFGTQYFGPGTRLLVL.

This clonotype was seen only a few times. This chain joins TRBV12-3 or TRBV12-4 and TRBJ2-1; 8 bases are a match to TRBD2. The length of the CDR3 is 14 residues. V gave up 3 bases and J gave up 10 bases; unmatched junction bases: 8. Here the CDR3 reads CASSFETTGGEQFF. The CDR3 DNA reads TGTGCCAGCAGTTTCGAGACCACGGGGGGGGAGCAGTTCTTC.

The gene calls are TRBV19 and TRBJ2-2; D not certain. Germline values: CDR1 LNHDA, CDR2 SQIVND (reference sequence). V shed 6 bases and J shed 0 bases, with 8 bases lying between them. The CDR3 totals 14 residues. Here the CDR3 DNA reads TGTGCCAGTAGGGTGAACTCGAACACCGGGGAGCTGTTTTTT. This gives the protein CASRVNSNTGELFF.

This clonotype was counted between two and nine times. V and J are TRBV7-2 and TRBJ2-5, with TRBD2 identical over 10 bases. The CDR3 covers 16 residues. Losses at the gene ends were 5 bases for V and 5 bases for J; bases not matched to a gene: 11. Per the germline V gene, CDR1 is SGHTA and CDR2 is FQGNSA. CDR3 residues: CASSRRTSGTGETQYF. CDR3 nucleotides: TGTGCCAGCAGCCGCCGGACTAGCGGTACTGGGGAGACCCAGTACTTC.

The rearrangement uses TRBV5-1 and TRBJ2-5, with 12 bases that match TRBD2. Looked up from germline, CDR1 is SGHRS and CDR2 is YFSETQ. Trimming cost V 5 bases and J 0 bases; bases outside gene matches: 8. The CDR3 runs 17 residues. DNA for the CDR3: TGCGCCAGCAGTCTGGGACTAGCGGGTTCCCACCAAGAGACCCAGTACTTC. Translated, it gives CASSLGLAGSHQETQYF.